The entry below describes one TCR beta chain. Its antigen remains unidentified. Within one base of it there is no much larger clone, and no base qualities were kept. This sample is drawn from a study of blood T cell repertoires in COVID-19 (dated by TCRdb to 2018 to 2020). Study-level background: The collaborator samples originated in the United States, Italy and Spain and spanned the acute and convalescent phases of COVID-19. The samples were drawn from the first 160 participants of the ongoing ImmuneRACE study and from 950 to 1,500 subjects provided by 6 global collaborators. The prospective study material was composed of cDNA or gDNA derived from T cells, B-cell-depleted T cells, or PBMCs. The repertoires were released in a freely available public database intended as a resource for research on the immune response to SARS-CoV-2. Nearly every sample came with metadata listing a de-identified subject ID, COVID-19 status, age in years and sex. Where available, HLA class I and class II types were taken from metadata supplied by the sample provider and were not determined by assay-based typing. Subjects who had been exposed to COVID-19, were actively infected with it, or had recovered from it provided the deeply sampled blood TCRbeta repertoires that made up the dataset. The investigation overall reported the following: The quantity of clinical and demographic metadata differed by source and by participant and was supplied without curation.

TCRbeta CDR3 regions were amplified from genomic DNA using the immunoSEQ Assay, a bias-controlled multiplex PCR. The study's processing was this. The number of nucleated cells in each sample was estimated from the amplification of reference gene primers within the assay. To quantify the absolute abundance of each unique TCRbeta CDR3 rearrangement, sequence reads were collapsed and filtered. For each sample, productive Simpson clonality was calculated by taking the square root of Simpson's diversity index across productive rearrangements. TCRdb holds this immuneACCESS table with in-frame rearrangements only. Some clones are missing; in checked studies, unresolved V genes explain under half, and the rest has no known cause. V, J and clone size derive from that table, while D and trimming were established from the DNA sequence. This sample is represented by under 200,000 clones; roughly four fifths of them were singletons. The ten largest clones add up to more than 1.5% of the sample.

Each collaborating institution followed its own protocols to collect whole blood in K2EDTA tubes. For TCRbeta analysis, collaborators shipped samples in one of three forms: frozen whole blood, isolated PBMCs, or DNA extracted from either of those sample types. The junction shows trimming of 9 bases on V and 8 bases on J, and the gene matches do not reach 7 bases of it. From cysteine to phenylalanine, the CDR3 is 13 amino acids long. Here the CDR3 DNA is all that survives: 39 bases in frame from base 1. The germline V gene specifies ENHRY as CDR1 and SYGVKD as CDR2. Specimen: peripheral blood. The chain couples TRBV10-3 to TRBJ2-1, and 10 junctional nucleotides match TRBD2. The sequence derives from a human donor in a cohort sampled during active COVID-19. The DNA sequence reads TGTGCCATTCGGGAGACTAGCGGGCATGAGCAGTTCTTC. Its product reads: CAIRETSGHEQFF.